The 27 T cell receptor beta chains presented below share a single source sample, sequenced in a study of cytomegalovirus exposure and HLA in healthy donors (dated by TCRdb to the late 2010s). Libraries were constructed by the immunoSEQ multiplex PCR assay. The multiplex PCR relied on a mix of 60 forward primers for TCR Vbeta segments and 13 reverse primers for TCR Jbeta segments. TCRdb obtained this table from immuneACCESS and retained in-frame rearrangements with V and J assigned. These tables miss some clones; where compared with another copy, unresolved V genes account for less than half of the shortfall, and the remainder is unexplained. The sample table on file contains 90,000 to 130,000 clones. 3.7% of the sample rests with the top ten. The sequenced material came from PBMCs. The receptors derive from a man under 40 in good health and CMV-seronegative.

The CDR3 sequence is CASSLVASNSYEQYF. The CDR3 nucleotides read TGTGCCAGCAGCTTAGTGGCTAGTAACTCCTACGAGCAGTACTTC. J is TRBJ2-7 and V is TRBV7-9; D gene ambiguous. The CDR3 length is 15 residues. Germline CDR1 is SEHNR and CDR2 is FQNEAQ (reference sequence). Deletions cut 1 base from V and 0 bases from J, with 10 bases between.

The V gene is TRBV28, the J gene TRBJ1-2; D uncertain. V was pared by 2 bases and J by 0 bases, with 4 bases between. The CDR3 covers 13 residues. The germline V gene has CDR1 MDHEN and CDR2 SYDVKM. The CDR3 region is CASSLIANYGYTF. The CDR3 DNA reads as TGTGCCAGCAGTTTAATAGCTAACTATGGCTACACCTTC.

V and J are TRBV7-8 and TRBJ2-1, with D hard to call. V was trimmed by 0 bases and J by 0 bases, leaving 6 bases between them. The CDR3 totals 15 residues. The germline gives CDR1 SGHVS, CDR2 FQNEAQ. CDR3 residues: CASSLALSSYNEQFF. The CDR3 DNA reads as TGTGCCAGCAGCTTAGCCCTGAGCTCCTACAATGAGCAGTTCTTC.

The chain has TRBV18 and TRBJ1-4; D is undetermined. The length of the CDR3 is 13 residues. Per the germline V gene, CDR1 is KGHSH and CDR2 is LQKENI. The V end lost 5 bases, the J end lost 4 bases, and 8 bases lay between the germline ends. The CDR3: CASSGDFNEKLFF. The CDR3, as DNA: TGTGCCAGCTCAGGAGACTTTAATGAAAAACTGTTTTTT.

The chain links TRBV6-5 to TRBJ1-6, with 9 nucleotides matching TRBD1. The germline V gene encodes CDR1 MNHEY and CDR2 SVGAGI. The CDR3 has 13 amino acids. Trimming took 6 bases from V and 7 from J; bases not matched to a gene: 1. The DNA for the CDR3 is TGTGCCAGCAGCGGACAGGGGAATTCACCCCTCCACTTT. Its translation is CASSGQGNSPLHF.

The J gene is TRBJ1-4, the V gene TRBV12-5; D perhaps matches TRBD1 (5 bases). The germline CDR1 and CDR2 sequences are LGHNT and FRNRAP. CDR3 size: 19 residues. Between the trimmed V and J ends, which lost 3 bases and 0 bases, there was a span of 20 bases. CDR3 sequence reads: CASGFYLGDRLATNEKLFF. The CDR3, as DNA: TGTGCTAGTGGTTTTTATTTAGGGGATCGACTAGCAACTAATGAAAAACTGTTTTTT.

As DNA, the CDR3 is TGCGCCAGCAGCCCGTCGGGGGGGAATAATTCACCCCTCCACTTT. Translation gives CASSPSGGNNSPLHF. The chain links TRBV5-1 to TRBJ1-6; a weak D match, TRBD1 (5 bases). The CDR3 spans 15 residues. Germline values: CDR1 SGHRS, CDR2 YFSETQ. The V and J ends lost 4 bases and 5 bases respectively, with 13 bases between them. The full variable domain, completed using reference TRBV5-1 and TRBJ1-6, is KAGVTQTPRYLIKTRGQQVTLSCSPISGHRSVSWYQQTPGQGLQFLFEYFSETQRNKGNFPGRFSGRQFSNSRSEMNVSTLELGDSALYLCASSPSGGNNSPLHFGNGTRLTVT.

V and J are TRBV9 and TRBJ2-1, with 9 nucleotides matching TRBD1. The V and J ends lost 4 bases and 7 bases, in that order; junction bases with no gene match: 6. The germline CDR1 and CDR2 sequences are SGDLS and YYNGEE. This CDR3 spans 14 amino acids. CDR3 protein: CASSTGQGRNEQFF. The CDR3 region has the DNA TGTGCCAGCAGCACAGGACAGGGGAGGAATGAGCAGTTCTTC. The whole variable domain, remainder taken from reference TRBV9 and TRBJ2-1, is DSGVTQTPKHLITATGQRVTLRCSPRSGDLSVYWYQQSLDQGLQFLIQYYNGEERAKGNILERFSAQQFPDLHSELNLSSLELGDSALYFCASSTGQGRNEQFFGPGTRLTVL.

This chain uses TRBV9 with TRBJ1-5; D is unresolved. V gave up 1 base and J gave up 5 bases, with 7 bases separating them. The germline gives CDR1 SGDLS, CDR2 YYNGEE. This CDR3 is 13 amino acids long. In DNA form, the CDR3 reads TGTGCCAGCAGCGTAAACACCGATCAGCCCCAGCATTTT. This gives the protein CASSVNTDQPQHF.

V is TRBV28 and J is TRBJ1-1; D is unresolved. The germline CDR1 and CDR2 sequences are MDHEN and SYDVKM. CDR3 size: 15 residues. V was trimmed by 1 base and J by 4 bases, leaving 13 bases between them. The CDR3 here is CASSLSSGVGTEAFF. The CDR3 DNA is TGTGCCAGCAGTTTATCGTCCGGGGTAGGCACTGAAGCTTTCTTT.

The chain uses TRBV7-2 and TRBJ2-1, with TRBD2 as a possible D gene (7 bases). The germline V gene has CDR1 SGHTA and CDR2 FQGNSA. The CDR3 covers 13 residues. The ends were cut back, 0 bases at V and 8 bases at J, with 8 bases in the middle. CDR3 loop: CASSLAGGDEQFF. CDR3 DNA sequence: TGTGCCAGCAGCTTAGCAGGGGGGGATGAGCAGTTCTTC.

The chain is built from TRBV9 and TRBJ2-5; TRBD2 agrees at 12 bases. The J segment lost 0 bases and the V segment lost 3 bases, leaving 3 bases of the junction unmatched. Germline lookup yields CDR1 SGDLS and CDR2 YYNGEE. The CDR3 runs to 16 residues. DNA for the CDR3: TGTGCCAGCAGCGCCCTAGCGGGGGGGTACCAAGAGACCCAGTACTTC. It is translated as CASSALAGGYQETQYF.

The chain links TRBV7-9 to TRBJ2-7; D gene unclear. The CDR3 runs to 12 residues. Trimming removed 4 bases from V and 2 bases from J, with 6 bases in between. Germline values: CDR1 SEHNR, CDR2 FQNEAQ (reference sequence). CDR3 sequence: CASSSPPYEQYF. CDR3 nucleotides: TGTGCCAGCAGCTCTCCCCCCTACGAGCAGTACTTC. Complete variable domain (other parts from reference TRBV7-9 and TRBJ2-7): DTGVSQNPRHKITKRGQNVTFRCDPISEHNRLYWYRQTLGQGPEFLTYFQNEAQLEKSRLLSDRFSAERPKGSFSTLEIQRTEQGDSAMYLCASSSPPYEQYFGPGTRLTVT.

V is TRBV9 and J is TRBJ2-1, with D perhaps TRBD1 (5 bases). This CDR3 region has 13 residues. The ends were cut back, 1 base at V and 6 bases at J, with 8 bases in the middle. The germline V gene has CDR1 SGDLS and CDR2 YYNGEE. This chain's CDR3 is CASSVSRANEQFF. The CDR3 region has the DNA TGTGCCAGCAGCGTAAGCAGGGCCAATGAGCAGTTCTTC. The whole variable domain, remainder taken from reference TRBV9 and TRBJ2-1, is DSGVTQTPKHLITATGQRVTLRCSPRSGDLSVYWYQQSLDQGLQFLIQYYNGEERAKGNILERFSAQQFPDLHSELNLSSLELGDSALYFCASSVSRANEQFFGPGTRLTVL.

Notes on this clone: A junction end diverges from the germline sequence, so it may reflect a read error. The chain links TRBV29-1 to TRBJ1-2; TRBD1 agrees at 8 bases. Germline V gene lookup returns CDR1 SQVTM and CDR2 ANQGSEA. There are 13 residues in the CDR3. CDR3 amino acids: CSVEGLDRGGYTF. CDR3 coding DNA: TGCAGCGTCGAAGGGTTAGACAGGGGCGGCTACACCTTC.

The V and J genes are TRBV9 and TRBJ2-6; possible D gene TRBD1, 8 bases. The CDR3 has 17 amino acids. CDR1 SGDLS and CDR2 YYNGEE come from the germline V gene. V lost 2 bases to trimming and J lost 2 bases, with 14 bases between them. CDR3 nucleotide sequence: TGTGCCAGCAGCGTCACAGGGGGGGAAACTGGGGCCAACGTCCTGACTTTC. As protein: CASSVTGGETGANVLTF.

The chain joins TRBV2 to TRBJ1-1, with D maybe TRBD1 (5 bases). The CDR3 length is 17 residues. V lost 1 base and J lost 4, with 19 bases in between. Looked up from germline, CDR1 is SNHLY and CDR2 is FYNNEI. The CDR3 nucleotides are TGTGCCAGCAGTGAAGGTATGGGCAGGGCATCGGGCACTGAAGCTTTCTTT. Protein product: CASSEGMGRASGTEAFF.

The chain combines TRBV6-1 with TRBJ1-1; D might be TRBD1 (5 bases). The CDR3 spans 14 residues. Trimming took off 5 bases at V and 4 bases at J, with 14 bases between the two ends. Looked up from germline, CDR1 is MNHNS and CDR2 is SASEGT. The CDR3 DNA reads TGTGCCAGCAGTACCCAGGGATACGGCACTGAAGCTTTCTTT. This translates into CASSTQGYGTEAFF.

The chain joins TRBV7-9 to TRBJ2-1; maybe TRBD2 (7 bases). Germline V CDR1 and CDR2: SEHNR, FQNEAQ (reference sequence). CDR3 size: 16 residues. V lost 5 bases, J lost 4 bases, and 18 bases lay in between. The CDR3 region is CASSRLGGAGYNEQFF. As DNA, the CDR3 is TGTGCCAGCAGCCGACTAGGGGGGGCAGGGTACAATGAGCAGTTCTTC.

The chain has TRBV4-2 and TRBJ1-2; D gene unclear. Germline CDR1 LGHNA, CDR2 YNFKEQ. Deletions cut 2 bases from V and 4 bases from J, with 11 bases between. This CDR3 has 14 residues. CDR3 in amino acids: CASSQKQQTYGYTF. The CDR3 bases are TGTGCCAGCAGCCAAAAACAACAGACCTATGGCTACACCTTC.

Regarding this clone: The sample carries other DNA sequences with the same CDR3. CDR3 nucleotides: TGCGCCAGCAGCCCGGTCTCTGGGGCCAACGTCCTGACTTTC. Amino acids: CASSPVSGANVLTF. This chain links TRBV5-1 with TRBJ2-6; D gene ambiguous. The V and J ends lost 4 bases and 0 bases respectively, with 5 bases between them. The CDR3 loop spans 14 amino acids. The germline CDR1 and CDR2 sequences are SGHRS and YFSETQ. The complete variable domain, with remaining parts taken from reference TRBV5-1 and TRBJ2-6, reads KAGVTQTPRYLIKTRGQQVTLSCSPISGHRSVSWYQQTPGQGLQFLFEYFSETQRNKGNFPGRFSGRQFSNSRSEMNVSTLELGDSALYLCASSPVSGANVLTFGAGSRLTVL.

V and J are TRBV11-2 and TRBJ1-1, with 10 bases lining up with TRBD1. Germline assignment: CDR1 SGHAT and CDR2 FQNNGV. With V trimmed by 5 bases and J by 7 bases, 4 bases remained unmatched. This CDR3 has 13 amino acids. This CDR3 is CASSQGQGSEAFF. The CDR3 nucleotides are TGTGCCAGCAGCCAGGGACAGGGGAGTGAAGCTTTCTTT.

The chain joins TRBV28 to TRBJ2-7; D may be TRBD2 (6 bases). This CDR3 has 14 residues. Trimming stripped 10 bases from V and 3 bases from J, with 19 bases between. Germline CDR1 is MDHEN and CDR2 is SYDVKM. CDR3 region: CAIQGLSGYYEQYF. CDR3 nucleotides: TGTGCCATCCAGGGACTTTCCGGGTACTACGAGCAGTACTTC. Using reference TRBV28 and TRBJ2-7 for the parts outside the CDR3, the full variable domain is DVKVTQSSRYLVKRTGEKVFLECVQDMDHENMFWYRQDPGLGLRLIYFSYDVKMKEKGDIPEGYSVSREKKERFSLILESASTNQTSMYLCAIQGLSGYYEQYFGPGTRLTVT.

The chain uses TRBV2 and TRBJ2-5; possible D gene TRBD1, 6 bases. The J call may be in error: the DNA end matches TRBJ2-7 better. The CDR3 spans 15 residues. Germline-derived CDR1 and CDR2 are SNHLY and FYNNEI. The CDR3 region is CASSYIPDRLYEQYF. CDR3 in DNA: TGTGCCAGCAGTTATATCCCGGACAGACTCTACGAGCAGTACTTC.

Here the CDR3 DNA reads TGTGCCAGCTCCCCCGGCGGACAGGGCGGGTACGAGCAGTACTTC. This encodes CASSPGGQGGYEQYF. The chain employs TRBV5-4 and TRBJ2-7; 8 positions agree with TRBD1. This CDR3 comprises 15 residues. The V segment lost 7 bases and the J segment 4 bases; nucleotides outside the gene matches: 13. Germline CDR1 reads SGHNT; CDR2 reads YYREEE (reference sequence).

The chain links TRBV9 to TRBJ2-5; 7 bases fit TRBD1. The DNA matches TRBJ2-7 better at its end, which makes the J call doubtful. The CDR3 has 14 residues. Germline V lookup: CDR1 SGDLS, CDR2 YYNGEE. The CDR3: CASSVIGGGDEQYF. The CDR3 DNA reads as TGTGCCAGCAGCGTTATAGGGGGCGGCGACGAGCAGTACTTC.

V usage is TRBV14 and J usage is TRBJ2-7, with D tentatively TRBD1 (6 bases). This CDR3 has 13 residues. Germline V gives CDR1 SGHDN, CDR2 FVKESK. V was trimmed by 3 bases and J by 4 bases, leaving 10 bases between them. The CDR3 region is CASSHFGQYEQYF. The CDR3 DNA is TGTGCCAGCAGCCACTTCGGACAGTACGAGCAGTACTTC.